This T cell receptor (beta chain) was sequenced during a study of cytomegalovirus exposure and HLA in healthy donors. As for the study in general: Earlier results showed roughly 120 million unique TCR beta sequences derived from roughly 180 million T cells.

General study findings and limits: Available immune exposure information covered CMV serostatus only.

V lost 0 bases, J lost 4 bases, and 14 bases lay in between. Germline CDR1 reads SGDLS; CDR2 reads YYNGEE. This CDR3 spans 15 amino acids. The primer mix had 60 Vbeta and 13 Jbeta primers. The protocol was immunoSEQ multiplex PCR, while the TCRdb copy is restricted to in-frame clones and leaves out a portion. The sample carries roughly 110,000 clones, over 80% recorded once. A few counts support this clone. The antigen remains undetermined. Specimen: PBMCs. This receptor was identified in a man younger than 45 in good health and CMV-seropositive. The chain links TRBV9 to TRBJ2-7; unclear D gene. In DNA, the CDR3 is TGTGCCAGCAGCGTAGAACCACGCCCGAGATACGAGCAGTACTTC. It yields the protein CASSVEPRPRYEQYF.